The 3 T cell receptor beta chains in this list originate from one sample, sequenced in a study of post-analysis software for immune sequencing data. Findings and caveats of the study: The five TRBV segments detected at higher frequency in patients than in controls included TRBV5-6, TRBV5-1 and TRBV20-1.

The antigens these receptors bind are not known. Researchers reported that TCR beta cDNA libraries carried unique molecular identifiers. In TCRdb, the PCR reads were re-called with MiXCR into one record per CDR3 protein. The sample includes 250,000 to 300,000 distinct CDR3 sequences, 36% of them seen just once. Sequencing was done on a sample of blood. The receptors originated from a girl between 5 and 17 years old with multiple sclerosis.

This clonotype was observed many times. This sequence joins TRBV20-1 and TRBJ2-1; 8 nucleotides match TRBD2. CDR3 length: 16 residues. CDR1 and CDR2 from the germline V gene are DFQATT and SNEGSKA (reference sequence). Trimming took 0 bases from V and 4 from J; bases not matched to a gene: 8. CDR3: CSARDFQRELYNEQFF. The CDR3 DNA reads as TGCAGTGCTAGAGATTTTCAGCGGGAGTTGTACAATGAGCAGTTCTTC.

This clonotype showed up many times. The chain uses TRBV11-1 and TRBJ1-2; D possibly corresponds to TRBD1 (6 bases). The length of the CDR3 is 14 residues. Between the trimmed V and J ends, which lost 8 bases and 4 bases, there was a span of 17 bases. Germline V gene lookup returns CDR1 SGHAT and CDR2 FQDESV (reference sequence). Written as DNA, the CDR3 is TGTGCCAGCGCGCCGGGGGGCACCATCTATGGCTACACCTTC. Its protein product is CASAPGGTIYGYTF.

This clonotype occurred many times. The chain couples TRBV11-2 to TRBJ2-6; TRBD2 might be the D (5 bases). CDR3 length: 19 amino acids. Germline assignment: CDR1 SGHAT and CDR2 FQNNGV. V was cut by 7 bases and J by 0 bases, with 22 bases left in between. CDR3 loop: CASNLGVRRSLSGANVLTF. Written as DNA, the CDR3 is TGTGCCAGCAATCTCGGGGTGCGCAGGTCCCTCTCTGGGGCCAACGTCCTGACTTTC.